The T cell receptor (beta chain) described here comes from a study of molecular identifiers for immune sequencing clone quantification. Trimming removed 6 bases from V and 2 bases from J; junction bases left unmatched: 7. This CDR3 is 17 amino acids long. Germline V lookup: CDR1 DFQATT, CDR2 SNEGSKA (reference sequence). In its sample, this clonotype was seen a few times. Preparation methods for the bulk TCR libraries were those previously described, with listed TCR primers. TCRdb fed the PCR reads into MiXCR, producing one record per CDR3 protein. The sample has around 300,000 distinct CDR3 sequences; under 25% are singletons.

J is TRBJ2-2 and V is TRBV20-1, with 15 nucleotides matching TRBD2. The clonotype was recovered from a human donor in good health. Some libraries in this study had Jurkat cell RNA spiked in. The specimen was naive CD8+ T cells from blood, with Jurkat cell RNA spiked in. Subset indicated: FACS-sorted CD8+CD4-CCR7+CD45RA+ naive T cells. This CDR3 reads CSAAGLAGGINTGELFF. CDR3 DNA sequence: TGCAGTGCCGCGGGACTAGCGGGAGGAATTAACACCGGGGAGCTGTTTTTT.